The T cell receptor (beta chain) described here comes from a study of cytomegalovirus exposure and HLA in healthy donors. Trimming took off 5 bases at V and 4 bases at J, with 11 bases between the two ends. The CDR3 has 13 amino acids. Per germline, CDR1 SQVTM and CDR2 ANQGSEA. TCRdb's table, derived via immunoSEQ multiplex PCR, lists solely in-frame clones and lacks some. The sample yields 200,000 or so clones, 65% to 90% seen once. The V gene is TRBV29-1, the J gene TRBJ1-4; D perhaps matches TRBD1 (6 bases). This TCR was sampled from a woman in her thirties in good health and CMV-seropositive. Material: PBMCs. CDR3 DNA sequence: TGCAGCGTTTACAGGGACGGTAATGAAAAACTGTTTTTT. It specifies CSVYRDGNEKLFF.